Following are 24 T cell receptor beta chains from one sample sequenced in a study of OX40 agonist ivuxolimab in advanced cancers. Sequenced by immunoSEQ multiplex PCR; TCRdb stores in-frame clones only, minus some. The sample lists approximately 13,000 clones, around 82% occurring once. The sample consisted of CD4+ or CD8+ T cells sorted from blood, taken in a trial of the OX40 agonist ivuxolimab. The receptors were gathered from an adult with an advanced solid tumor such as melanoma, head and neck, liver or kidney cancer.

V gene TRBV28 combines with J gene TRBJ2-1, with unresolved D. Trimming stripped 2 bases from V and 0 bases from J, with 11 bases between. CDR3 length: 16 amino acids. Germline values: CDR1 MDHEN, CDR2 SYDVKM. The CDR3 sequence is CASSLPEGLSYNEQFF. The CDR3 nucleotides read TGTGCCAGCAGTTTACCCGAAGGCCTCTCCTACAATGAGCAGTTCTTC. Full variable domain (missing parts from reference TRBV28 and TRBJ2-1): DVKVTQSSRYLVKRTGEKVFLECVQDMDHENMFWYRQDPGLGLRLIYFSYDVKMKEKGDIPEGYSVSREKKERFSLILESASTNQTSMYLCASSLPEGLSYNEQFFGPGTRLTVL.

The chain is built from TRBV29-1 and TRBJ2-3; no definite D call. CDR1 is SQVTM, CDR2 ANQGSEA, per germline. Trimming removed 6 bases at V and 3 bases at J, with 13 bases between. The length of the CDR3 is 13 residues. CDR3 bases: TGCAGCGTCCCTGGGCCCAGGACAGATACGCAGTATTTT. Its protein product is CSVPGPRTDTQYF.

The V and J genes are TRBV19 and TRBJ1-5; D gene uncertain. There are 14 residues in the CDR3. Germline lookup yields CDR1 LNHDA and CDR2 SQIVND (reference sequence). Trimming cost V 0 bases and J 4 bases, with 7 bases left between them. For the CDR3, the DNA is TGTGCCAGTAGTATAGATGCAGGAAATCAGCCCCAGCATTTT. As protein: CASSIDAGNQPQHF.

By its share, this clone is medium-sized. The genes are TRBV30 and TRBJ2-7; a weak D match, TRBD2 (6 bases). V was clipped by 5 bases and J by 0 bases, with 11 bases between them. In germline, CDR1 is GTSNPN, CDR2 SVGIG (reference sequence). The CDR3 is 13 residues long. The CDR3 sequence is CAWEGLYSYEQYF. As DNA, the CDR3 is TGTGCCTGGGAGGGACTTTACTCCTACGAGCAGTACTTC.

This clone was seen a few times. The chain couples TRBV10-3 to TRBJ1-1, with D unclear. The CDR3 has 13 residues. Trimming cost V 3 bases and J 4 bases, with 9 bases left between them. From germline, CDR1 is ENHRY and CDR2 SYGVKD. CDR3 sequence reads: CAISEASGTEAFF. The CDR3 DNA sequence: TGTGCCATCAGTGAAGCCAGTGGCACTGAAGCTTTCTTT.

The chain carries TRBV7-8 and TRBJ2-7; 13 bases fit TRBD2. Germline V lookup: CDR1 SGHVS, CDR2 FQNEAQ. The trim removed 5 bases at V and 1 base at J, leaving 8 bases unmatched. This CDR3 spans 17 amino acids. The CDR3 loop is CASSAGGLAGFSYEQYF. CDR3 coding DNA: TGTGCCAGCAGCGCGGGGGGACTAGCGGGATTTTCCTACGAGCAGTACTTC.

The chain has TRBV7-2 and TRBJ2-5; no reliable D call. The CDR3 runs 14 residues. The V gene lost 4 bases and the J gene lost 5 bases, with 14 bases spanning the gap. The germline V gene encodes CDR1 SGHTA and CDR2 FQGNSA. The CDR3: CASSSTLSRETQYF. The CDR3, as DNA: TGTGCCAGCAGCTCGACCCTCTCCCGGGAGACCCAGTACTTC.

A single count supports this clone. V is TRBV7-6 and J is TRBJ2-3, with TRBD2 identical over 7 bases. This CDR3 spans 17 amino acids. V shed 5 bases, J shed 2 bases, and the junction held 13 bases outside the gene matches. CDR1 and CDR2 from the germline V gene are SGHVS and FNYEAQ. CDR3 bases: TGTGCCAGCAGCGCGTGGGTCGGTAGCGGGTACACAGATACGCAGTATTTT. It translates to CASSAWVGSGYTDTQYF.

The chain is built from TRBV11-2 and TRBJ2-1; 10 bases line up with TRBD2. The CDR3 covers 19 residues. Trimming cost V 1 base and J 0 bases; bases outside gene matches: 9. Germline V gives CDR1 SGHAT, CDR2 FQNNGV. Here the CDR3 DNA reads TGTGCCAGCAGCTTAGTGGTTCTAGCGGGGGAGAGCTCCTACAATGAGCAGTTCTTC. Translated: CASSLVVLAGESSYNEQFF.

This chain links TRBV9 with TRBJ2-2; 9 bases agree with TRBD2. Germline values: CDR1 SGDLS, CDR2 YYNGEE. V was clipped by 3 bases and J by 0 bases; unmatched bases: 6. This CDR3 contains 17 residues. The CDR3 here is CASSAPAGGPNTGELFF. For the CDR3, the DNA is TGTGCCAGCAGCGCCCCCGCGGGGGGGCCGAACACCGGGGAGCTGTTTTTT.

This chain connects TRBV4-1 to TRBJ1-2; TRBD1 matches at 9 bases. CDR1 is MGHRA and CDR2 is YSYEKL in the germline V gene. Losses at the gene ends were 2 bases for V and 8 bases for J; bases not matched to a gene: 9. The CDR3 length is 15 residues. CDR3 coding DNA: TGCGCCAGCAGCCAACCGGGACAGGGATGGGAGGGCTACACCTTC. Translated: CASSQPGQGWEGYTF.

J is TRBJ2-3 and V is TRBV9; 10 bases match TRBD2. Trimming cost V 5 bases and J 4 bases; bases outside gene matches: 7. Germline V gene data show CDR1 as SGDLS and CDR2 as YYNGEE. This CDR3 spans 15 amino acids. Here the CDR3 DNA reads TGTGCCAGCAGGCGGGGGACTAGCGAAGCAGATACGCAGTATTTT. It specifies CASRRGTSEADTQYF.

V gene TRBV7-3 combines with J gene TRBJ2-1; D gene uncertain. The germline gives CDR1 SGHTA, CDR2 FQGTGA. The CDR3 covers 13 residues. V was clipped by 5 bases and J by 8 bases, with 13 bases between them. CDR3: CASSPSNRDEQFF. DNA for the CDR3: TGTGCCAGCAGCCCGAGCAATCGGGATGAGCAGTTCTTC. Supplemented by reference TRBV7-3 and TRBJ2-1, the full variable domain reads GAGVSQTPSNKVTEKGKYVELRCDPISGHTALYWYRQSLGQGPEFLIYFQGTGAADDSGLPNDRFFAVRPEGSVSTLKIQRTERGDSAVYLCASSPSNRDEQFFGPGTRLTVL.

The chain carries TRBV7-6 and TRBJ2-3; D remains ambiguous. The length of the CDR3 is 12 residues. From germline, CDR1 is SGHVS and CDR2 FNYEAQ. The V and J ends lost 4 bases and 6 bases respectively, with 8 bases between them. The DNA for the CDR3 is TGTGCCAGCAGCTCTTACTACGATACGCAGTATTTT. Translating gives CASSSYYDTQYF. The variable domain in full, with the rest retrieved from reference TRBV7-6 and TRBJ2-3, is GAGVSQSPRYKVTKRGQDVALRCDPISGHVSLYWYRQALGQGPEFLTYFNYEAQQDKSGLPNDRFSAERPEGSISTLTIQRTEQRDSAMYRCASSSYYDTQYFGPGTRLTVL.

V and J are TRBV7-9 and TRBJ2-3; D is uncertain. Looked up from germline, CDR1 is SEHNR and CDR2 is FQNEAQ (reference sequence). This CDR3 is 13 amino acids long. V lost 2 bases and J 0 bases, leaving 3 bases between the germline ends. The CDR3 loop is CASSLLSTDTQYF. The CDR3 nucleotides read TGTGCCAGCAGCTTATTGAGCACAGATACGCAGTATTTT.

The chain is built from TRBV5-1 and TRBJ1-2; the D gene is possibly TRBD1 (6 bases). The CDR3 sequence is 14 residues long. The V end lost 4 bases, the J end lost 5 bases, and 15 bases lay between the germline ends. Germline-derived CDR1 and CDR2 are SGHRS and YFSETQ. CDR3 protein: CASSPQGLGYGYTF. For the CDR3, the DNA is TGCGCCAGCAGCCCACAGGGTTTGGGGTATGGCTACACCTTC. The full variable domain, completed using reference TRBV5-1 and TRBJ1-2, is KAGVTQTPRYLIKTRGQQVTLSCSPISGHRSVSWYQQTPGQGLQFLFEYFSETQRNKGNFPGRFSGRQFSNSRSEMNVSTLELGDSALYLCASSPQGLGYGYTFGSGTRLTVV.

This chain connects TRBV5-4 to TRBJ2-7, with D perhaps TRBD1 (5 bases). V was clipped by 2 bases and J by 3 bases, with 12 bases between them. This CDR3 is 14 amino acids long. CDR1 is SGHNT and CDR2 is YYREEE in the germline V gene (reference sequence). CDR3 sequence reads: CASSFSQGGYEQYF. For the CDR3, the DNA is TGTGCCAGCAGCTTTTCCCAGGGTGGCTACGAGCAGTACTTC.

The DNA for the CDR3 is TGTGCCAGCAGCTGGACGACAGGTTCCAATGAAAAACTGTTTTTT. Translating gives CASSWTTGSNEKLFF. The chain recombines TRBV7-9 with TRBJ1-4, with a tentative D call TRBD1 (6 bases). Germline CDR1 SEHNR, CDR2 FQNEAQ (reference sequence). Trimming left V 4 bases short and J 5 bases short, with 14 bases between. CDR3 size: 15 residues.

This clone was seen only once. This chain joins TRBV11-2 and TRBJ2-5; 12 nucleotides line up with TRBD1. Germline CDR1 reads SGHAT; CDR2 reads FQNNGV. The CDR3 loop spans 15 amino acids. With V trimmed by 4 bases and J by 5 bases, 5 bases remained unmatched. Here the CDR3 reads CASSWGQGAVETQYF. CDR3 DNA sequence: TGTGCCAGCAGCTGGGGACAGGGGGCCGTGGAGACCCAGTACTTC.

Note on this clone: A read error may produce the germline difference seen at one junction end. This chain links TRBV6-4 with TRBJ2-4; TRBD2 agrees at 8 bases. CDR1 is MRHNA, CDR2 SNTAGT, per germline. This CDR3 region has 11 residues. This CDR3 is CATRGGNESSF. Written as DNA, the CDR3 is TGTGCCACCCGGGGGGGGAACGAATCGAGCTTC.

V and J are TRBV4-1 and TRBJ2-5; TRBD1 or TRBD2 may be the D gene (5 bases each). CDR3 length: 15 residues. V lost 2 bases and J lost 5, with 15 bases in between. The germline V gene encodes CDR1 MGHRA and CDR2 YSYEKL. For the CDR3, the DNA is TGCGCCAGCAGCCAATTTTGGGGGAGTGGGGAGACCCAGTACTTC. This codes for CASSQFWGSGETQYF.

By share, this clone ranks as medium-sized (0.01 to 0.1%). The V and J genes are TRBV6-6 and TRBJ2-2, with D hard to call. Germline CDR1 reads MNHNY; CDR2 reads SVGAGI (reference sequence). The V end was cut by 8 bases, the J end by 5 bases, with 6 bases between. The CDR3 totals 11 residues. CDR3 sequence (DNA): TGTGCCAGCTTTGGAACCGGGGAGCTGTTTTTT. It codes for CASFGTGELFF.

Only a few counts were recorded for this clone. The chain joins TRBV28 to TRBJ1-3; D remains ambiguous. With 5 bases removed from V and 3 bases from J, the gap between germline ends came to 11 bases. The CDR3 loop spans 14 amino acids. Germline loops: CDR1 MDHEN, CDR2 SYDVKM. CDR3 loop: CASSPIENGNTIYF. The CDR3 DNA reads as TGTGCCAGCAGTCCGATAGAAAATGGAAACACCATATATTTT.

This chain links TRBV28 with TRBJ2-1, with 10 bases matching TRBD2. The germline V gene encodes CDR1 MDHEN and CDR2 SYDVKM. The V and J ends lost 8 bases and 6 bases, in that order; junction bases with no gene match: 10. The CDR3 covers 15 residues. The CDR3 is CASSLLAGAFNEQFF. CDR3 DNA sequence: TGTGCCAGCTCTCTCCTAGCGGGGGCATTCAATGAGCAGTTCTTC.